This T cell receptor (beta chain) was identified during a study of blood T cells in healthy people across ages. Together with a sample-barcoded 5' primer, a J-beta primer mix was included in a second PCR lasting about 7 to 12 cycles. Every sample gave at least 2.5 million paired-end reads containing CDR3. TCRdb recomputed calls from the 5' RACE reads with MiXCR, one row per CDR3 protein. The data show hundreds of thousands of distinct CDR3 sequences, roughly 56% seen once. The V and J ends lost 0 bases and 5 bases respectively, with 5 bases between them. The germline V gene has CDR1 SGDLS and CDR2 YYNGEE. The CDR3 sequence is 13 residues long.

The clonotype comes from a middle-aged man in good health. Sample: blood. V and J are TRBV9 and TRBJ2-2; D remains ambiguous. Written as DNA, the CDR3 is TGTGCCAGCAGCGTAGCTATGACCGGGGAGCTGTTTTTT. Amino acids: CASSVAMTGELFF.